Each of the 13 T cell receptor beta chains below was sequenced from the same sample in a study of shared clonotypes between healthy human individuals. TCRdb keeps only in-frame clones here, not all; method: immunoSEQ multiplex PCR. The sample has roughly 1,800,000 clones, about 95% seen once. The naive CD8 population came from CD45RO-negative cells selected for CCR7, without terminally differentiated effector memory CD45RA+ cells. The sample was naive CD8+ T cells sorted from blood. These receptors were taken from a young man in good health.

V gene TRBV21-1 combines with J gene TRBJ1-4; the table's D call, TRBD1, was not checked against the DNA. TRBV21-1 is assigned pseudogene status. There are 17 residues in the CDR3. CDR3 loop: CASSKATRTGSNEKLFF. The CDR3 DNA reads TGTGCCAGCAGCAAAGCAACAAGGACAGGGTCTAATGAAAAACTGTTTTTT.

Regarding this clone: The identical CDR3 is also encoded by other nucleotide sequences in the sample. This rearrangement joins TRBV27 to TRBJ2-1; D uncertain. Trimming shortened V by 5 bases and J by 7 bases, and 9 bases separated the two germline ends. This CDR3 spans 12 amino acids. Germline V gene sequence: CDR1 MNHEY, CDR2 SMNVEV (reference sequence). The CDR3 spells CASSTPGNEQFF. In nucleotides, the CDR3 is TGTGCCAGCAGTACCCCCGGGAATGAGCAGTTCTTC.

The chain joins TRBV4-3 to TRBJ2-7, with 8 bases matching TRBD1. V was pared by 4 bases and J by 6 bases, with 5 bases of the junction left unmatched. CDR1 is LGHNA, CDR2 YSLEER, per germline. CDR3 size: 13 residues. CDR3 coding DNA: TGCGCCAGCAGCCCAACAGGGGGAGGCGAGCAGTACTTC. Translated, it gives CASSPTGGGEQYF.

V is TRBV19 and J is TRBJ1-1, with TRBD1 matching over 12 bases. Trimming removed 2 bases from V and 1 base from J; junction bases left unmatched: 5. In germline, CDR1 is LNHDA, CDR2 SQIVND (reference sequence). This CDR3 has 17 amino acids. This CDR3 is CASSIIPGQGANTEAFF. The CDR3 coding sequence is TGTGCCAGTAGTATAATACCGGGACAGGGGGCGAACACTGAAGCTTTCTTT.

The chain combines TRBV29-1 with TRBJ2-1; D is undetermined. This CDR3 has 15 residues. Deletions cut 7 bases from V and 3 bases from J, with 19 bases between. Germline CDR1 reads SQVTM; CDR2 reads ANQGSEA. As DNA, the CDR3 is TGCAGCGCTCACCCGCCGGACCGAGACTACAATGAGCAGTTCTTC. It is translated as CSAHPPDRDYNEQFF.

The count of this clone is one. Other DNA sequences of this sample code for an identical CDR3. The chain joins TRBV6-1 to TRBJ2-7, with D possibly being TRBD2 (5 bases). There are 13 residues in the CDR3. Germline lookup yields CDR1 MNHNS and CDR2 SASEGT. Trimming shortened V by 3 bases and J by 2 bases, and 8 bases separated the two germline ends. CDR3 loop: CASSDPGAYEQYF. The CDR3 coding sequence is TGTGCCAGCAGTGATCCCGGGGCCTACGAGCAGTACTTC.

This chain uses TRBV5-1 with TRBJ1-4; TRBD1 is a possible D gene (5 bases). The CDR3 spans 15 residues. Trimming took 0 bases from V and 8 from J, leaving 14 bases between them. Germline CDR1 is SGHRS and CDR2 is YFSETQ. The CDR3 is CASSLDVGRGEKLFF. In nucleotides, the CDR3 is TGCGCCAGCAGCTTGGACGTGGGAAGGGGAGAAAAACTGTTTTTT.

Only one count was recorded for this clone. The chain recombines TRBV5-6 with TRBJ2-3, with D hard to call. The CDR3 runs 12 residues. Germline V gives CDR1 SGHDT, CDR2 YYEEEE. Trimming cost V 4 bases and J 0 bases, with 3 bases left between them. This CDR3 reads CASSASTDTQYF. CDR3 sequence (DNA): TGTGCCAGCAGCGCAAGCACAGATACGCAGTATTTT.

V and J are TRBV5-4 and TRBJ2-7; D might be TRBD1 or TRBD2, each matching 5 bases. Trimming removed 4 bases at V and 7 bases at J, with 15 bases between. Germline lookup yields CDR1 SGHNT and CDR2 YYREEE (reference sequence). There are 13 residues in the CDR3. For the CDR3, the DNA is TGTGCCAGCAGCCCCCTGGGGGTAGAGGAGCAGTACTTC. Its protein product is CASSPLGVEEQYF.

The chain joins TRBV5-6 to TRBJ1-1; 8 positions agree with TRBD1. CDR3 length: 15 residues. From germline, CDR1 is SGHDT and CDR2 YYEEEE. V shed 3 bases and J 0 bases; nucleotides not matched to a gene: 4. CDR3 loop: CASSYGQGLNTEAFF. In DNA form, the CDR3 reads TGTGCCAGCAGCTACGGACAGGGCCTGAACACTGAAGCTTTCTTT.

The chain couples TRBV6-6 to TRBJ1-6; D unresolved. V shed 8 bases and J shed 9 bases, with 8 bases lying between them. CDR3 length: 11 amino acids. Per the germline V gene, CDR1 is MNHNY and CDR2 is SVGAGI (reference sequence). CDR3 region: CASGPLSPLHF. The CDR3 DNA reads TGTGCCAGCGGGCCTCTTTCACCCCTCCACTTT.

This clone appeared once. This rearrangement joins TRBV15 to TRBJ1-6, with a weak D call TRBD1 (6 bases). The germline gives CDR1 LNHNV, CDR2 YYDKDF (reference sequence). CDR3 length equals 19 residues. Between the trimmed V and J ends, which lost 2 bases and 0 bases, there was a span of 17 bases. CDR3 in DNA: TGTGCCACCAGCAGACCGCCGGGACACTTGAGCTCCTATAATTCACCCCTCCACTTT. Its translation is CATSRPPGHLSSYNSPLHF.

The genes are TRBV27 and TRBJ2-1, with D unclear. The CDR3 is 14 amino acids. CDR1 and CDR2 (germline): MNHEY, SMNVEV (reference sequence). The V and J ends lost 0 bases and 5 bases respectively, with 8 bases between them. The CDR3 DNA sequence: TGTGCCAGCAGTTTATCCCGCGACGACAATGAGCAGTTCTTC. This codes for CASSLSRDDNEQFF.